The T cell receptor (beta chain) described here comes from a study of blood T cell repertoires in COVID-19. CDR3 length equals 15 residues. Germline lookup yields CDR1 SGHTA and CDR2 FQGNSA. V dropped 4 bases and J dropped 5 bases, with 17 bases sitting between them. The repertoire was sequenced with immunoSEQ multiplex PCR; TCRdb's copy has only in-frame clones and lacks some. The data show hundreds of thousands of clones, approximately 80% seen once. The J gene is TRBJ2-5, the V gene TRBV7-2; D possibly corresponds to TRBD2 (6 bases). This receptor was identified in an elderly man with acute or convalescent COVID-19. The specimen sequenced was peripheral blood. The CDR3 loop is CASSSGTQGWETQYF. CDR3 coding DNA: TGTGCCAGCAGCTCCGGGACTCAAGGGTGGGAGACCCAGTACTTC. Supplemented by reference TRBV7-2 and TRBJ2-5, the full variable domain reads GAGVSQSPSNKVTEKGKDVELRCDPISGHTALYWYRQSLGQGLEFLIYFQGNSAPDKSGLPSDRFSAERTGGSVSTLTIQRTQQEDSAVYLCASSSGTQGWETQYFGPGTRLLVL.